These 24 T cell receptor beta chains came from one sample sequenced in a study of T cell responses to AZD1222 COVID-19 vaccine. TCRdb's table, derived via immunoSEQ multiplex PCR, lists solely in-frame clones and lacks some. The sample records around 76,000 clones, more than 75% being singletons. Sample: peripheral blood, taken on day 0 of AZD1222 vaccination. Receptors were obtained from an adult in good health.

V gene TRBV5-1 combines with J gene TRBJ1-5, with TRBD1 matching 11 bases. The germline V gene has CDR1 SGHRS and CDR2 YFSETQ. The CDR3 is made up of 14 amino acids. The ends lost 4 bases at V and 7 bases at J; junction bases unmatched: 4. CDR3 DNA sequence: TGCGCCAGCAGCCCGGGACAGGGGGAGCAGCCCCAGCATTTT. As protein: CASSPGQGEQPQHF.

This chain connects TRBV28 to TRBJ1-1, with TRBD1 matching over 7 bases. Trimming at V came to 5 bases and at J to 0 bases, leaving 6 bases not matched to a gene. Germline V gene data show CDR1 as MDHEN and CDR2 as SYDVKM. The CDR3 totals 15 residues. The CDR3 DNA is TGTGCCAGCAGTGCCATCGGACAGGTGAACACTGAAGCTTTCTTT. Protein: CASSAIGQVNTEAFF.

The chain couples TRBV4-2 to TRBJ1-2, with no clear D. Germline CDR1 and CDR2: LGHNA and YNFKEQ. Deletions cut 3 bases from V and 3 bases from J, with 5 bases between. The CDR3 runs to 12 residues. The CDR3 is CASSHTDYGYTF. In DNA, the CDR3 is TGTGCCAGCAGCCATACTGACTATGGCTACACCTTC.

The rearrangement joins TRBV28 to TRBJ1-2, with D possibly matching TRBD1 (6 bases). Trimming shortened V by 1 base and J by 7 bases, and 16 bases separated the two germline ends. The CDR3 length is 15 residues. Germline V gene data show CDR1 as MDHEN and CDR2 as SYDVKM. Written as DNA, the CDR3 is TGTGCCAGCAGTTTATTCGGGGGCGGAGAAGGTGGCTACACCTTC. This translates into CASSLFGGGEGGYTF.

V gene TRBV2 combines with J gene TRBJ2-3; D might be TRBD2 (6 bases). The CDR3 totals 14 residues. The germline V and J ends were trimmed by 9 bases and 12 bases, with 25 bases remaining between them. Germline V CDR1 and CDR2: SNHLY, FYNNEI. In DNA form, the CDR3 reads TGTGCCAGTAAAGAGGAGGGTGGGACTCGCTTCCAGTATTTT. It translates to CASKEEGGTRFQYF.

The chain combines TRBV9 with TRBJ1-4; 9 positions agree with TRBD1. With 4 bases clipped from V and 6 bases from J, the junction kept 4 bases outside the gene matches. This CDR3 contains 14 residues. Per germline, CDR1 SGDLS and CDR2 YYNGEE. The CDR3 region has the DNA TGTGCCAGCAGCACTCGGACAGGGGATGAAAAACTGTTTTTT. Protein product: CASSTRTGDEKLFF.

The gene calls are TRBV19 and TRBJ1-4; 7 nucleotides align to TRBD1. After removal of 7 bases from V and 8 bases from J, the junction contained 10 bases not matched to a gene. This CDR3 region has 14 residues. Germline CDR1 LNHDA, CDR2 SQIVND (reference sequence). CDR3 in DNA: TGTGCCAGTACCTCAGGGGACAGACTCGAAAAACTGTTTTTT. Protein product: CASTSGDRLEKLFF.

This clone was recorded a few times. The CDR3 spells CASSEAGSTEAFF. CDR3 DNA sequence: TGTGCCAGCAGTGAAGCAGGGAGCACTGAAGCTTTCTTT. The genes are TRBV6-4 and TRBJ1-1, with D possibly TRBD1 on 5 matching bases. Germline assignment: CDR1 MRHNA and CDR2 SNTAGT. The CDR3 sequence is 13 residues long. Trimming pared 3 bases from V and 4 bases from J, leaving 9 bases between.

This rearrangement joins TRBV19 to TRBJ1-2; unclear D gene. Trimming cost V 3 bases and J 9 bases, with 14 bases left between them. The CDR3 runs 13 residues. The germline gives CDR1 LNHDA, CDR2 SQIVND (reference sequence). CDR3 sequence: CASSIGQRQSYTF. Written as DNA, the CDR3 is TGTGCCAGTAGTATCGGGCAGAGGCAGAGCTACACCTTC.

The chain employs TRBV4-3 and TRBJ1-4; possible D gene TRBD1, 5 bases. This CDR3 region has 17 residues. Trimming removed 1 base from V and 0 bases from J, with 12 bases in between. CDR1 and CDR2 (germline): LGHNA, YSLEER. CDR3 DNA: TGCGCCAGCAGCCAAGCGGTAGGGGTTGCAACTAATGAAAAACTGTTTTTT. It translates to CASSQAVGVATNEKLFF.

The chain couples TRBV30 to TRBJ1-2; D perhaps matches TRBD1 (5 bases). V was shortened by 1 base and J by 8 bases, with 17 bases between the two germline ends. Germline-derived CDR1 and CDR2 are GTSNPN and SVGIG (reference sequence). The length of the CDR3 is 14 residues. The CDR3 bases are TGTGCCTGGAGTGCCCCTCAGACAGTTTTGGGCTACACCTTC. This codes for CAWSAPQTVLGYTF. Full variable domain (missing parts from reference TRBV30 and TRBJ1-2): SQTIHQWPATLVQPVGSPLSLECTVEGTSNPNLYWYRQAAGRGLQLLFYSVGIGQISSEVPQNLSASRPQDRQFILSSKKLLLSDSGFYLCAWSAPQTVLGYTFGSGTRLTVV.

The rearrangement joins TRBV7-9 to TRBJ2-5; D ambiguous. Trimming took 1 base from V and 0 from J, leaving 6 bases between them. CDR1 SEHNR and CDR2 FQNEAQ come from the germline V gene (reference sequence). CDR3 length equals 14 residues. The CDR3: CASSLDLYQETQYF. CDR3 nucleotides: TGTGCCAGCAGCTTAGACTTGTACCAAGAGACCCAGTACTTC.

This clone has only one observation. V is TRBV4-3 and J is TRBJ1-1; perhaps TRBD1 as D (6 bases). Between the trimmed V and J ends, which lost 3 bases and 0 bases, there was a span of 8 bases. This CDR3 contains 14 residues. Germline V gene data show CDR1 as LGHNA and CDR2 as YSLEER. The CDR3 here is CASSQDRMNTEAFF. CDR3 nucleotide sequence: TGCGCCAGCAGCCAGGACAGAATGAACACTGAAGCTTTCTTT.

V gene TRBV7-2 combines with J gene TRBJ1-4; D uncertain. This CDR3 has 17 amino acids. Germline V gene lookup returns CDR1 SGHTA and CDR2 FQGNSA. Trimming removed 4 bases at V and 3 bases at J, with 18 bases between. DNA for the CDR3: TGTGCCAGCAGCTCGGGCCCCCCGGGCCCGGCTAATGAAAAACTGTTTTTT. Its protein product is CASSSGPPGPANEKLFF.

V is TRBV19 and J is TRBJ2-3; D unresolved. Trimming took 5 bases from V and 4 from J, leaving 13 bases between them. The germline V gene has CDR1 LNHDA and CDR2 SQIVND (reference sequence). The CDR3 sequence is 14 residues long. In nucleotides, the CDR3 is TGTGCCAGTAGTTTCAGCATTCCCGCAGATACGCAGTATTTT. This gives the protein CASSFSIPADTQYF.

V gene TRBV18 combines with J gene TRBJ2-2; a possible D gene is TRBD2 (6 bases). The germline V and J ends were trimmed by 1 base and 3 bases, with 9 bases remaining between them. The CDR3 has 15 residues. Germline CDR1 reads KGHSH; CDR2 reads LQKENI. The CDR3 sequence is CASSPRRGDTGELFF. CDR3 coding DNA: TGTGCCAGCTCACCACGGCGGGGTGACACCGGGGAGCTGTTTTTT.

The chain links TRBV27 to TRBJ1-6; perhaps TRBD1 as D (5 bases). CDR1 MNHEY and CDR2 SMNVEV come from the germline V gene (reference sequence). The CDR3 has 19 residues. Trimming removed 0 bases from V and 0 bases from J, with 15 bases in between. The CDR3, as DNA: TGTGCCAGCAGTTTATCAATGGGGCGCGGGAGCTCCTATAATTCACCCCTCCACTTT. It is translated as CASSLSMGRGSSYNSPLHF.

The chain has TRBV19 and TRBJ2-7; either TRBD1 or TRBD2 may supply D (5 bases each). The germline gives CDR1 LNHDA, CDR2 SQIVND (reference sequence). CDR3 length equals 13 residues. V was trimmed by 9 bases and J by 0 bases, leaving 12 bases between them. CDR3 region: CASRDPLSYEQYF. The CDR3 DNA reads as TGTGCCAGCCGGGACCCTCTCTCCTACGAGCAGTACTTC. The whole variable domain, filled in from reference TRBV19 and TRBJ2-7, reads DGGITQSPKYLFRKEGQNVTLSCEQNLNHDAMYWYRQDPGQGLRLIYYSQIVNDFQKGDIAEGYSVSREKKESFPLTVTSAQKNPTAFYLCASRDPLSYEQYFGPGTRLTVT.

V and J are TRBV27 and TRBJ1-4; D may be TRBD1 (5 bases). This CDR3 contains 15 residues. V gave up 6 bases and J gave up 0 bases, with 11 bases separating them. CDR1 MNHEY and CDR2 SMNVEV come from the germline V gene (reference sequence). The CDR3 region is CASRYRIATNEKLFF. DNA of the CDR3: TGTGCCAGCAGGTACAGGATTGCAACTAATGAAAAACTGTTTTTT.

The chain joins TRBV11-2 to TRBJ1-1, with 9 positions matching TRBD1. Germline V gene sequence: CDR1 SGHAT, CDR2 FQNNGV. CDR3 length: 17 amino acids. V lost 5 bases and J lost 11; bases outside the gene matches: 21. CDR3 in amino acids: CASSLYAGGTGLRFAFF. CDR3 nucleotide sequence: TGTGCCAGCAGCCTGTACGCAGGCGGGACAGGGTTAAGGTTTGCTTTCTTT.

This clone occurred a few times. CDR3 in amino acids: CASSRAGDAYEQYF. The CDR3 region has the DNA TGTGCCAGCAGCCGCGCAGGGGATGCCTACGAGCAGTACTTC. The rearrangement links TRBV3-1 (or the pseudogene TRBV3-2) to TRBJ2-7; possible D gene TRBD1, 6 bases. CDR3 length: 14 amino acids. The germline gives CDR1 LGHDT, CDR2 YNNKEL (reference sequence). The V and J ends lost 4 bases and 2 bases respectively, with 12 bases between them.

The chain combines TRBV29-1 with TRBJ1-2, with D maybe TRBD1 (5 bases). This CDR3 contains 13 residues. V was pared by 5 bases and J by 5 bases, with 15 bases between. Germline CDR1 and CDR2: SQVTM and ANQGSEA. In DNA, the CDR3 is TGCAGCGTTTCAACCGGGACGGAGTATGGCTACACCTTC. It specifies CSVSTGTEYGYTF.

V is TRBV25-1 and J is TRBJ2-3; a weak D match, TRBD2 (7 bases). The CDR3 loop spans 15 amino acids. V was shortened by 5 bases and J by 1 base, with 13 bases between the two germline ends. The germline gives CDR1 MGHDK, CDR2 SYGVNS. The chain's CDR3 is CASSRRGGGTDTQYF. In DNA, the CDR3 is TGTGCCAGCAGTAGAAGGGGGGGCGGCACAGATACGCAGTATTTT.

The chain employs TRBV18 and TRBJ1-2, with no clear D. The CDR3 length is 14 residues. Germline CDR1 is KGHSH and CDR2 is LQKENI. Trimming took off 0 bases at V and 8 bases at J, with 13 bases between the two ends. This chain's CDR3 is CASSPPSSGGGYTF. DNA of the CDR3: TGTGCCAGCTCACCACCGTCCTCAGGAGGAGGCTACACCTTC.